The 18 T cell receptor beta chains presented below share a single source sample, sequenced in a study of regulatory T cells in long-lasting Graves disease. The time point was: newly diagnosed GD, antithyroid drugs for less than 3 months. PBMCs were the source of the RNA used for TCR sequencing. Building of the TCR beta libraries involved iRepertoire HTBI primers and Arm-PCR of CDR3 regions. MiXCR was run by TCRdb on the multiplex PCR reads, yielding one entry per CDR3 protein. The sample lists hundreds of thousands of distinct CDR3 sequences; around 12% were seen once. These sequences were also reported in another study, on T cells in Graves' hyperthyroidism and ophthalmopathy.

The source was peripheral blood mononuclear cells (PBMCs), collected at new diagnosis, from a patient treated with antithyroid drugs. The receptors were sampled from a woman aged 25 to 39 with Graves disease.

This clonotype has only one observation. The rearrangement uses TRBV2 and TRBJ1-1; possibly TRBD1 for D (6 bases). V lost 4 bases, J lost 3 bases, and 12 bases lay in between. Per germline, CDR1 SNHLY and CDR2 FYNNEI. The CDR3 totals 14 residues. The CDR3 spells CASSVGGADTEAFF. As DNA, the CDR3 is TGTGCCAGCAGTGTTGGGGGGGCCGACACTGAAGCTTTCTTT.

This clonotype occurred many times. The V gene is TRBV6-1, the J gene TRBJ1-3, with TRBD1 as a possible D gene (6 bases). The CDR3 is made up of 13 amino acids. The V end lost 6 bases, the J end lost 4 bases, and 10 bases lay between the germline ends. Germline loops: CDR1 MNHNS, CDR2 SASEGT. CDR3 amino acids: CASSQDRGNTIYF. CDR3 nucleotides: TGTGCCAGCAGCCAAGACAGGGGAAACACCATATATTTT.

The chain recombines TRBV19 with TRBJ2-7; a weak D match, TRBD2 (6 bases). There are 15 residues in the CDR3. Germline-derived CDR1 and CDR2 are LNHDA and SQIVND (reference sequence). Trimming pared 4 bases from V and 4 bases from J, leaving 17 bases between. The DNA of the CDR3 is TGTGCCAGTAGTACCTTGGAGGGGACCGTGTACGAGCAGTACTTC. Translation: CASSTLEGTVYEQYF.

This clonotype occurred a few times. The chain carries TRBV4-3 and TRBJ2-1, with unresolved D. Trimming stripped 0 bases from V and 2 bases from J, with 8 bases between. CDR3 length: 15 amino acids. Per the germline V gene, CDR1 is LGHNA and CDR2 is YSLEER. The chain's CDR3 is CASSQDGGTYNEQFF. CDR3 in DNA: TGCGCCAGCAGCCAAGACGGCGGAACCTACAATGAGCAGTTCTTC.

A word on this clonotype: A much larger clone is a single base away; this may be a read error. The CDR3 spells CAGSLGLYLSYNEQFF. The CDR3 nucleotides read TGTGCCGGCAGCTTAGGTTTGTACTTATCCTACAATGAGCAGTTCTTC. V and J are TRBV7-9 and TRBJ2-1; no clear D. Germline loops: CDR1 SEHNR, CDR2 FQNEAQ (reference sequence). This CDR3 is 16 amino acids long.

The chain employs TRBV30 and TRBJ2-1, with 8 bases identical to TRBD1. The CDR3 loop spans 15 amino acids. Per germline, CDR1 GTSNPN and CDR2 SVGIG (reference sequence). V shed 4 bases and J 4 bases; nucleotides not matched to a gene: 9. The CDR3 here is CAWTSRTGRYNEQFF. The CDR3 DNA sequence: TGTGCCTGGACATCCCGGACAGGGAGGTACAATGAGCAGTTCTTC.

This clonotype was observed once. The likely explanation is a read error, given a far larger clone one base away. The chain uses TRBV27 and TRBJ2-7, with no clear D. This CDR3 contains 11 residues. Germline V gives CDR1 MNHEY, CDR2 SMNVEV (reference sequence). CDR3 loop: CASSHTYERYF. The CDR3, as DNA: TGTGCCAGCAGTCATACCTACGAGCGGTACTTC.

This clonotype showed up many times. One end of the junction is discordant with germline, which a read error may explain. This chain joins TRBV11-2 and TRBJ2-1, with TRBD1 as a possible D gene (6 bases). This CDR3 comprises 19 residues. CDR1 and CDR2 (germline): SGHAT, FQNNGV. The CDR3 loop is CASSQVFMMGALAYNEQFF. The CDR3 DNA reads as TGCGCCAGCAGCCAAGTCTTCATGATGGGGGCCTTAGCCTACAATGAGCAGTTCTTC.

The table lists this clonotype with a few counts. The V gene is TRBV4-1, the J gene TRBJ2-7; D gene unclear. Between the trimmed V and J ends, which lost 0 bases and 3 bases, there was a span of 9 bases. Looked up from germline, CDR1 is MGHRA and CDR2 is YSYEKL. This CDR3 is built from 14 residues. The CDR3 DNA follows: TGCGCCAGCAGCCAAGAGGACCTCTACTACGAGCAGTACTTC. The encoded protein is CASSQEDLYYEQYF.

The CDR3 is CASSQRESQETQYF. The CDR3 coding sequence is TGTGCCAGCAGCCAGCGGGAGTCCCAGGAGACCCAGTACTTC. The J gene is TRBJ2-5, the V gene TRBV4-2; the match to TRBD2 covers 7 bases. The germline gives CDR1 LGHNA, CDR2 YNFKEQ. There are 14 residues in the CDR3. V shed 3 bases, J shed 5 bases, and the junction held 6 bases outside the gene matches.

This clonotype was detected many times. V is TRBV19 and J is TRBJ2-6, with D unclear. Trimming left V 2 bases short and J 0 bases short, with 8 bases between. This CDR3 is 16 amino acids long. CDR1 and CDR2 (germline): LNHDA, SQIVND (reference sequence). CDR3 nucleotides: TGTGCCAGTAGTATAACGGACCTCTCTGGGGCCAACGTCCTGACTTTC. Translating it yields CASSITDLSGANVLTF.

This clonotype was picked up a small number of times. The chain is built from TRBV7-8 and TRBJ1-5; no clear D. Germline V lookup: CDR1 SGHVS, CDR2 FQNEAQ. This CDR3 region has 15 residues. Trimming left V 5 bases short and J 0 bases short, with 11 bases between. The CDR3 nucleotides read TGTGCCAGCAGCCCCGGATTAATTAGCAATCAGCCCCAGCATTTT. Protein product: CASSPGLISNQPQHF. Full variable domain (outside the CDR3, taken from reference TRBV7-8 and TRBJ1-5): GAGVSQSPRYKVAKRGQDVALRCDPISGHVSLFWYQQALGQGPEFLTYFQNEAQLDKSGLPSDRFFAERPEGSVSTLKIQRTQQEDSAVYLCASSPGLISNQPQHFGDGTRLSIL.

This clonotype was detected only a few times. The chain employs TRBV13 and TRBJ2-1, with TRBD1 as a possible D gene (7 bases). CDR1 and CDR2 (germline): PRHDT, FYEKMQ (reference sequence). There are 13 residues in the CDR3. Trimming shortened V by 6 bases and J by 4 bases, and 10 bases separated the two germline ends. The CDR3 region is CASRRDSYNEQFF. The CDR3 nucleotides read TGTGCCAGCAGGCGGGACAGTTACAATGAGCAGTTCTTC.

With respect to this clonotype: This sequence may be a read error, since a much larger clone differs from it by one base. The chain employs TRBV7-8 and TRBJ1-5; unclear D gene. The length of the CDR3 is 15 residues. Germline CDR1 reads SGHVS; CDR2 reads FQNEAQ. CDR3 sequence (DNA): TGTGCCAGCAGCTTAAGTGGGGTTAGCAATCAGCCCCAGCCTTTT. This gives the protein CASSLSGVSNQPQPF. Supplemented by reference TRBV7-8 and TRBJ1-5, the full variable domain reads GAGVSQSPRYKVAKRGQDVALRCDPISGHVSLFWYQQALGQGPEFLTYFQNEAQLDKSGLPSDRFFAERPEGSVSTLKIQRTQQEDSAVYLCASSLSGVSNQPQPFGDGTRLSIL.

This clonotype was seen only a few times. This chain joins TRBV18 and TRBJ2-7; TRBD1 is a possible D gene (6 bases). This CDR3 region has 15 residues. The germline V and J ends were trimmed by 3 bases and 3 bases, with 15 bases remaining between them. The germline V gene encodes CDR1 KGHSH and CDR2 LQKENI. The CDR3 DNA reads TGTGCCAGCTCACCCGGAGGCAGGGGCAGCTACGAGCAGTACTTC. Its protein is CASSPGGRGSYEQYF.

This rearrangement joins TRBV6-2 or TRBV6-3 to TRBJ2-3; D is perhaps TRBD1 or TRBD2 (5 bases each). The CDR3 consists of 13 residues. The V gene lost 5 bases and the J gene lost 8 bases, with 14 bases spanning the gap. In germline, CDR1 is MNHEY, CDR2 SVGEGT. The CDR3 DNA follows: TGTGCCAGCAGTCCAATCCCCGGGACTACGCAGTATTTT. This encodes CASSPIPGTTQYF.

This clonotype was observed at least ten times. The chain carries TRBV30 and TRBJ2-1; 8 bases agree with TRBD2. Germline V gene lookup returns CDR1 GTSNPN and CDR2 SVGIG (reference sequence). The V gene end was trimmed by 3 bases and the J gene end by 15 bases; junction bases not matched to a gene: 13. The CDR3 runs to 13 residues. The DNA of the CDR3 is TGTGCCTGGAGCGGGCTAGCGGGCCTGGTGGGGTTCTTC. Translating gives CAWSGLAGLVGFF.

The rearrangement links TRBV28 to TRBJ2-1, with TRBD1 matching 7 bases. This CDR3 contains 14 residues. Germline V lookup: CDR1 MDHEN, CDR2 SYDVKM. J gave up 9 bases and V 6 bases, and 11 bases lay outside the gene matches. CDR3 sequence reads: CASSRAGGKGEQFF. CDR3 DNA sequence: TGTGCCAGCAGCCGGGCAGGGGGAAAGGGTGAGCAGTTCTTC.